This T cell receptor (beta chain) was recovered during a study of memory CD4+ T cells and cytomegalovirus serostatus. Study at large: Of the healthy Belgian adults, 9 were CMV seropositive and more than 20 seronegative. Study-level points and caveats: Repertoires predicted CMV serostatus with median bootstrapped AUC of about 0.96. Each of 65 to 75 CMV-associated TCRbeta sequences occurred in one to five individuals.

This clone was detected a few times. Its antigen is still unknown. The ends were cut back, 0 bases at V and 8 bases at J, with 22 bases in the middle. The CDR3 covers 16 residues. In germline, CDR1 is GTSNPN, CDR2 SVGIG (reference sequence). TCRdb's copy holds only in-frame clones and misses some; the assay was immunoSEQ multiplex PCR. The table has roughly 49,000 clones, about 78% seen once. Single viable CD3+CD4+CD8-CD45RO+ cells were sorted as the memory CD4+ T cells. The source is an adult in good health and CMV-seronegative. Sequencing was performed on memory CD4+ T cells from blood. V gene TRBV30 combines with J gene TRBJ1-2; possible D gene TRBD1, 5 bases. CDR3: CAWSVTTTFGGRGYTF. Here the CDR3 DNA reads TGTGCCTGGAGTGTGACAACAACATTTGGGGGACGCGGCTACACCTTC.